What follows are 14 T cell receptor beta chains derived from one specimen sequenced in a study of OX40 agonist ivuxolimab in advanced cancers. TCRdb's copy holds only in-frame clones and misses some; the assay was immunoSEQ multiplex PCR. Here the sample spans tens of thousands of clones, about 88% being singletons. The starting material was CD4+ or CD8+ T cells sorted from blood, obtained in a trial of the OX40 agonist ivuxolimab. The origin of the receptors is an adult with an advanced solid tumor such as melanoma, head and neck, liver or kidney cancer.

The chain joins TRBV19 to TRBJ1-2, with 11 bases that match TRBD1. With 6 bases clipped from V and 4 bases from J, the junction kept 7 bases outside the gene matches. The length of the CDR3 is 15 residues. Germline CDR1 LNHDA, CDR2 SQIVND (reference sequence). CDR3: CASRFGQGAGYGYTF. The CDR3 nucleotides read TGTGCCAGTAGATTCGGACAGGGGGCAGGCTATGGCTACACCTTC.

This chain links TRBV15 with TRBJ1-3; no clear D gene. Germline V gene lookup returns CDR1 LNHNV and CDR2 YYDKDF (reference sequence). V was clipped by 0 bases and J by 0 bases, with 6 bases between them. The CDR3 is 15 residues long. The CDR3 DNA sequence: TGTGCCACCAGCAGAGATTCCAGCTCTGGAAACACCATATATTTT. Protein: CATSRDSSSGNTIYF.

The chain joins TRBV7-2 to TRBJ1-6, with D maybe TRBD1 (5 bases). This CDR3 region has 16 residues. Trimming removed 4 bases from V and 7 bases from J, with 17 bases in between. Germline values: CDR1 SGHTA, CDR2 FQGNSA. The CDR3 DNA is TGTGCCAGCAGCTCCCGCCCGGGGGGGGTCAATTCACCCCTCCACTTT. This codes for CASSSRPGGVNSPLHF. Complete variable domain (other parts from reference TRBV7-2 and TRBJ1-6): GAGVSQSPSNKVTEKGKDVELRCDPISGHTALYWYRQSLGQGLEFLIYFQGNSAPDKSGLPSDRFSAERTGGSVSTLTIQRTQQEDSAVYLCASSSRPGGVNSPLHFGNGTRLTVT.

The chain recombines TRBV25-1 with TRBJ1-1; maybe TRBD1 (6 bases). Trimming stripped 1 base from V and 7 bases from J, with 16 bases between. The CDR3 extends over 15 amino acids. Germline CDR1 reads MGHDK; CDR2 reads SYGVNS. The CDR3 DNA reads as TGTGCCAGCAGTGAATCACGCGGGGGGCTGGTTGAAGCTTTCTTT. Translating it yields CASSESRGGLVEAFF.

This clone came up a few times. The CDR3 region has the DNA TGTGCCAGCAGCTTAGAGGTGGCGGGAGGGTTATTTTTACGGTACAATGAGCAGTTCTTC. It translates to CASSLEVAGGLFLRYNEQFF. V is TRBV11-3 and J is TRBJ2-1; 9 bases map to TRBD2. This CDR3 has 20 amino acids. Per the germline V gene, CDR1 is SGHNT and CDR2 is YENEEA. V lost 0 bases and J lost 4; bases outside the gene matches: 16.

V gene TRBV18 combines with J gene TRBJ2-7, with 13 bases identical to TRBD2. Germline CDR1 KGHSH, CDR2 LQKENI. The CDR3 loop spans 15 amino acids. V shed 5 bases and J 6 bases; nucleotides not matched to a gene: 7. CDR3 residues: CASSGLAGDLGEQYF. The CDR3 nucleotides read TGTGCCAGCTCAGGACTAGCGGGAGACCTGGGCGAGCAGTACTTC. Complete variable domain (other parts from reference TRBV18 and TRBJ2-7): NAGVMQNPRHLVRRRGQEARLRCSPMKGHSHVYWYRQLPEEGLKFMVYLQKENIIDESGMPKERFSAEFPKEGPSILRIQQVVRGDSAAYFCASSGLAGDLGEQYFGPGTRLTVT.

The genes are TRBV6-1 and TRBJ2-5; D not resolved. The V gene lost 6 bases and the J gene lost 2 bases, with 10 bases spanning the gap. In germline, CDR1 is MNHNS, CDR2 SASEGT. The CDR3 contains 13 residues. The CDR3 loop is CASRFTVQETQYF. The CDR3 DNA sequence: TGTGCCAGCAGGTTCACAGTACAAGAGACCCAGTACTTC.

The J gene is TRBJ1-2, the V gene TRBV5-1; the D gene is possibly TRBD1 (6 bases). Germline V gene lookup returns CDR1 SGHRS and CDR2 YFSETQ. This CDR3 region has 13 residues. Deletions cut 6 bases from V and 3 bases from J, with 12 bases between. The CDR3 sequence: CASTPGEHYGYTF. Here the CDR3 DNA reads TGCGCCAGCACGCCAGGGGAGCACTATGGCTACACCTTC.

The CDR3: CASSSTGYGANVLTF. DNA of the CDR3: TGTGCCAGCAGCTCTACAGGGTACGGGGCCAACGTCCTGACTTTC. V is TRBV7-3 and J is TRBJ2-6; D possibly corresponds to TRBD1 (6 bases). Trimming took off 4 bases at V and 4 bases at J, with 11 bases between the two ends. The CDR3 length is 15 residues. Germline V gene lookup returns CDR1 SGHTA and CDR2 FQGTGA.

As concerns this clone: The sample has other DNA sequences that encode this CDR3 too. The J gene is TRBJ1-2, the V gene TRBV6-5, with 8 bases fitting TRBD1. The CDR3 has 14 residues. CDR1 is MNHEY, CDR2 SVGAGI, per germline. Unmatched junction bases numbered 6, after V lost 5 bases and J lost 4 bases. The CDR3: CASSPGTGGYGYTF. The CDR3 DNA reads TGTGCCAGCAGTCCCGGGACAGGAGGCTATGGCTACACCTTC.

V gene TRBV7-9 combines with J gene TRBJ2-3, with a tentative D call TRBD2 (5 bases). The germline V and J ends were trimmed by 6 bases and 7 bases, with 20 bases remaining between them. This CDR3 comprises 15 residues. The germline CDR1 and CDR2 sequences are SEHNR and FQNEAQ (reference sequence). The CDR3 nucleotides read TGTGCCAGCAGGTTAACTACGGGGTTGATGTATACGCAGTATTTT. It yields the protein CASRLTTGLMYTQYF.

The J gene is TRBJ2-7, the V gene TRBV6-5, with D hard to call. The CDR3 consists of 14 residues. Trimming cost V 5 bases and J 2 bases, with 13 bases left between them. Per the germline V gene, CDR1 is MNHEY and CDR2 is SVGAGI. CDR3 in amino acids: CASSRYRPPYEQYF. For the CDR3, the DNA is TGTGCCAGCAGTCGTTATCGACCACCCTACGAGCAGTACTTC.

The gene calls are TRBV19 and TRBJ2-2; D not resolved. In germline, CDR1 is LNHDA, CDR2 SQIVND (reference sequence). The CDR3 totals 13 residues. Between the trimmed V and J ends, which lost 5 bases and 5 bases, there was a span of 9 bases. CDR3 protein: CASSPRGTGELFF. CDR3 bases: TGTGCCAGTAGTCCGCGCGGTACCGGGGAGCTGTTTTTT. Drawing the rest from reference TRBV19 and TRBJ2-2, the complete variable domain is DGGITQSPKYLFRKEGQNVTLSCEQNLNHDAMYWYRQDPGQGLRLIYYSQIVNDFQKGDIAEGYSVSREKKESFPLTVTSAQKNPTAFYLCASSPRGTGELFFGEGSRLTVL.

Only a few counts were recorded for this clone. J is TRBJ2-2 and V is TRBV19; 11 nucleotides align to TRBD2. Losses at the gene ends were 7 bases for V and 4 bases for J; bases not matched to a gene: 11. This CDR3 has 17 residues. The germline V gene encodes CDR1 LNHDA and CDR2 SQIVND (reference sequence). CDR3 sequence: CASIGASGGRSTGELFF. The DNA of the CDR3 is TGTGCCAGTATTGGGGCTAGCGGGGGGAGGAGCACCGGGGAGCTGTTTTTT.